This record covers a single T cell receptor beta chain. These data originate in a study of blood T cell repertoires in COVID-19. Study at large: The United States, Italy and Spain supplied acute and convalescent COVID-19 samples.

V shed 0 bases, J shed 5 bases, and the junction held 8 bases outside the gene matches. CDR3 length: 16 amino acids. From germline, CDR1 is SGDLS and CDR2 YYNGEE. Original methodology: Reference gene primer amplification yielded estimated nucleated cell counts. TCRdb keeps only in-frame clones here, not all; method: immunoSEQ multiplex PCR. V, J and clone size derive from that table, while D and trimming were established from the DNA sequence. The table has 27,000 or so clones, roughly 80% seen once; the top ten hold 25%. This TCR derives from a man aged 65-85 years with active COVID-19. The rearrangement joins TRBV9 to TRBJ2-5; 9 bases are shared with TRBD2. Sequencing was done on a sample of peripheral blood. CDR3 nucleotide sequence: TGTGCCAGCAGCGTAGCAGGTAGCGGGAGTGGGGAGACCCAGTACTTC. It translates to CASSVAGSGSGETQYF.